This TCR beta chain was captured by sequencing in a study of T cells in Graves' hyperthyroidism and ophthalmopathy. This clonotype was seen many times. RNA transcripts gave rise to amplified TCR beta CDR3 regions. HTBI primers were the set used in a first-round RT-PCR of the TCR CDR3. TCRdb processed the multiplex PCR reads anew with MiXCR; each CDR3 protein has one entry. The data show about 590,000 distinct CDR3 sequences, 15% to 18% seen once. The CDR3 loop spans 13 amino acids. V was pared by 2 bases and J by 2 bases, with 7 bases between. The gene calls are TRBV12-3 or TRBV12-4 and TRBJ2-7, with unresolved D. The sequence came from a woman in her twenties or thirties with Graves' hyperthyroidism. What was sequenced was blood. The CDR3 sequence is CASSLIVPYEQYF. The CDR3 DNA follows: TGTGCCAGCAGTTTAATCGTCCCCTACGAGCAGTACTTC.